This T cell receptor (beta chain) derives from a study of T cell responses to AZD1222 COVID-19 vaccine (dated by TCRdb to about 2021). Background on the whole study: TCR sequencing was performed for 230 to 250 trial participants, of whom some 200 were given two doses of AZD1222 and around 26 were given two doses of MenACWY control vaccine. Trial participants were enrolled into age subgroups of 18-55, 56-69 and 70-plus years, which contained approximately 150, 28 and 58 TCR-sequenced participants, respectively.

Interpreted using the paper, the time point label stands for: about 28 days (+/-7) after the second vaccine dose. Reading the label with the study, this specimen's treatment or condition is: meningococcal conjugate vaccine given as trial control. The vaccinee samples were drawn from two UK trials, COV001 and COV002, one of which was a single-blind randomized controlled phase 2/3 trial testing AZD1222 (ChAdOx1 nCoV-19) in healthy adults. For TCRbeta chain sequencing, PBMC samples were collected from trial participants at day 0 and at day 28 after the second dose. Beyond this particular receptor, the publication reports: After two AZD1222 doses, spike-specific TCR breadth and depth were significantly higher than at day 0 and than in MenACWY recipients. Because no day 14 peak-response samples were available, repertoires were characterized only after the peak T cell response. The vaccine-associated CD4 TCRs covered the entire spike protein, and the dominant responses fell in regions 160-218 and 743-854. Reportedly, close to half of the unique spike-specific TCRs recognized epitopes lying outside the regions that are mutated in the B.1.351 and B.1.1.7 variants. Most participants were white British and females outnumbered males, and the authors suggested that clonal diversity may have been underestimated. Conclusions about previously exposed vaccinees are limited, since just five to seven AZD1222 recipients were seropositive for SARS-CoV-2 at baseline. The 56-69-year group was small, and its depth increase did not reach significance, likely because of low power.

The CDR3 regions of human TCRbeta chains were analyzed by immunosequencing. The original pipeline was this. TCRs in the repertoires were matched against a reference library of SARS-CoV-2-specific TCRs that had been generated with the MIRA antigen-specificity platform. Breadth meant the fraction of unique TCRs that were SARS-CoV-2-associated, whereas depth meant the fraction of total T cells that were SARS-CoV-2-associated. Using the MIRA data, every spike-specific TCR was mapped to the spike region that the TCR reacted to and assigned to either a CD4 or a CD8 class. Log10-transformed breadth and depth values were compared by one-way ANOVA with Sidak's multiple comparisons tests. In its TCRdb copy, this immuneACCESS table keeps in-frame sequences only and misses some clones. Where compared with another copy, unresolved V genes explain less than half of these, and the others have no known cause. The DNA gave D and trimming, while V, J and clone size come from that table. A total of around 220,000 clones appear in this sample, 94% of them only once. Together, the top ten hold over 1.5% of the sample.

V loses 8 bases of germline sequence and J loses 7 bases, and the interval between the two ends is 15 bases. The CDR3 has 12 amino acids, counting the end cysteine and phenylalanine. The read is trimmed to its CDR3 DNA, 36 bases read in frame from base 1. The germline V gene provides CDR1 MRHNA and CDR2 SNTAGT. A note on this clone: No antigen is known for it. Base qualities were left out, and no much larger clone turns up one base away.

The TCR sequence derives from an adult who received the MenACWY meningococcal vaccine as a control. Sequenced material: peripheral blood, taken 28 days after the second dose of the MenACWY control vaccine. The chain was built from TRBV6-4 and TRBJ2-7, with the identity of the D gene unclear. The nucleotide sequence reads as follows: TGTGCCAGCTTGTGTGGAGCGAGGGAGCAGTACTTC. It codes for CASLCGAREQYF.